The clone carrying this T cell receptor (beta chain) appeared a few times. Antigen unknown. This record belongs to a study of beta chain features in type 1 diabetes. Findings and caveats of the study: Moderately but significantly shorter TCRB CDR3s were found in Type 1 diabetes patients in all four CD4+ subsets.

Every bit of the isolated RNA underwent reverse transcription, so sequencing read expressed TCRB transcripts. The repertoire was sequenced with immunoSEQ multiplex PCR; TCRdb's copy has only in-frame clones and lacks some. The sample contains about 340,000 clones, approximately 12% of which appear only once. Material for sequencing was naive CD4+ T cells from blood. The sequence was collected from a woman aged 18-29 years with type 1 diabetes.

The CDR3, as DNA: TGTGCCAGCTCCCTCCGGGAGACCCAGTACTTC. Translating it yields CASSLRETQYF. The rearrangement joins TRBV18 to TRBJ2-5; D call uncertain. The germline V gene has CDR1 KGHSH and CDR2 LQKENI. This CDR3 is 11 amino acids long. Trimming removed 6 bases at V and 5 bases at J, with 7 bases between.